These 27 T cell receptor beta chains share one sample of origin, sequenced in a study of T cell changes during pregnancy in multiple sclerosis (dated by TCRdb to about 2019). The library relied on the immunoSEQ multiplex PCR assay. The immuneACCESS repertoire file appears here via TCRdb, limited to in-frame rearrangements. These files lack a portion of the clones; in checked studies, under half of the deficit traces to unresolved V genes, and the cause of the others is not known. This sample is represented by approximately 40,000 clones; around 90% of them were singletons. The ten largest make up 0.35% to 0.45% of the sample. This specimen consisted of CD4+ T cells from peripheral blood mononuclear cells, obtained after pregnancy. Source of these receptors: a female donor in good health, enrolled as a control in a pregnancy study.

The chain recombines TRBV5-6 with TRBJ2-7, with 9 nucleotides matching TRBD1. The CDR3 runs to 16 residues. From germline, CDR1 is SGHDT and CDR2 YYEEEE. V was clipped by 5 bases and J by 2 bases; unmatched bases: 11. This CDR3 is CASRGRAGTGTYEQYF. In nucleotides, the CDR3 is TGTGCCAGCAGAGGGAGGGCCGGGACAGGGACCTACGAGCAGTACTTC.

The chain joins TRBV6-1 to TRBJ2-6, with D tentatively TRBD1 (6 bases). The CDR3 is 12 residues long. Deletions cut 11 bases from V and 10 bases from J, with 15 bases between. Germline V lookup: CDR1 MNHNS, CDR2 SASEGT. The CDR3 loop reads CAYQGTYNVLTF. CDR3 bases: TGTGCCTACCAGGGGACCTATAACGTCCTGACTTTC.

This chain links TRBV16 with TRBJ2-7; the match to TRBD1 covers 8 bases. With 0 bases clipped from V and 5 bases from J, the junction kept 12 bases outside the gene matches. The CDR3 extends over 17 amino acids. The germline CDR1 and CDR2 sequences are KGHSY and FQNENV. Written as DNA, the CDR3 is TGTGCCAGCAGCCAATCGAGGTCAGGGGGCGTCCCACACGAGCAGTACTTC. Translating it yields CASSQSRSGGVPHEQYF.

CDR3: CAWSLGGRAEYNEQFF. Written as DNA, the CDR3 is TGTGCCTGGAGTCTCGGCGGGAGGGCCGAGTACAATGAGCAGTTCTTC. This chain connects TRBV30 to TRBJ2-1, with TRBD2 matching over 9 bases. V dropped 2 bases and J dropped 4; count of bases not matched to a gene: 9. The CDR3 loop spans 16 amino acids. Germline-derived CDR1 and CDR2 are GTSNPN and SVGIG (reference sequence).

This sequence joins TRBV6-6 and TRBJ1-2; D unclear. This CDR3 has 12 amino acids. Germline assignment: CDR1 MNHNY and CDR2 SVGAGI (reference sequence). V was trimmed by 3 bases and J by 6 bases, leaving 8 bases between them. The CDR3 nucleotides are TGTGCCAGCAGTTATGGGCGGGATGGCTACACCTTC. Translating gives CASSYGRDGYTF.

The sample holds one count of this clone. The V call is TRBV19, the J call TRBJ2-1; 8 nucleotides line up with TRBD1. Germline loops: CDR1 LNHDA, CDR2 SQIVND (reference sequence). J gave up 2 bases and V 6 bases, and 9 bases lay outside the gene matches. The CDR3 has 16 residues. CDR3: CASSRTGQGPYNEQFF. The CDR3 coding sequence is TGTGCCAGTAGCCGAACCGGACAGGGACCCTACAATGAGCAGTTCTTC.

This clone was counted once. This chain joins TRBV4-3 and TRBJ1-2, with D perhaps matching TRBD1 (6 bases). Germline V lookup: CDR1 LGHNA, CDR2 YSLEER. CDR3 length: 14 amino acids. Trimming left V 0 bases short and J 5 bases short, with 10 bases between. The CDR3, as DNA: TGCGCCAGCAGCCAAGACAGGGGCGGGTATGGCTACACCTTC. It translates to CASSQDRGGYGYTF.

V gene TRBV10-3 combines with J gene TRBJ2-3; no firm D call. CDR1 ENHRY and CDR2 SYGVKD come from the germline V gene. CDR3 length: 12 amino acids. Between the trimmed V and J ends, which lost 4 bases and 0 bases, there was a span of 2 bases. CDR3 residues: CAISASTDTQYF. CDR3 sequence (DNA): TGTGCCATCAGTGCTAGCACAGATACGCAGTATTTT.

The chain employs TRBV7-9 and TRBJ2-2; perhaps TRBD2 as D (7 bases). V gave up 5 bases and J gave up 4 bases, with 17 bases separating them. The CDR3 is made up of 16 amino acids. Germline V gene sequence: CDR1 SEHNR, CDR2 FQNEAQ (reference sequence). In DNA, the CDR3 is TGTGCCAGCAGCCCAGTAACGGGGGGCCTCACCGGGGAGCTGTTTTTT. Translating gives CASSPVTGGLTGELFF.

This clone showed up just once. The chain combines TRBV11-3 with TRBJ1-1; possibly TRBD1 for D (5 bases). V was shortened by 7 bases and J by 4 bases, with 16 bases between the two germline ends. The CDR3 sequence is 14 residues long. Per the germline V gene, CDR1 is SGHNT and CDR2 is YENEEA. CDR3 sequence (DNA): TGTGCCAGCACCTTTGGAGGGACTGGCACTGAAGCTTTCTTT. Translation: CASTFGGTGTEAFF.

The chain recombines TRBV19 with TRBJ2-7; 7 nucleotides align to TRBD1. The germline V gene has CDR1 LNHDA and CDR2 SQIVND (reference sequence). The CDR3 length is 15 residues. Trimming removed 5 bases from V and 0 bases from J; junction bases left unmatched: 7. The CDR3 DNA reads TGTGCCAGTAGTTCCTCCGGGACAGCCTCCTACGAGCAGTACTTC. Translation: CASSSSGTASYEQYF.

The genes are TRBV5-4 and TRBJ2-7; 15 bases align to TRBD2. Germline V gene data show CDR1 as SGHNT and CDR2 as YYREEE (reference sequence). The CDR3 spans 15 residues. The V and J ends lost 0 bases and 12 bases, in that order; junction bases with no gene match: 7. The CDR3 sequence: CASSLAGTSGGTRYF. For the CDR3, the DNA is TGTGCCAGCAGCTTGGCCGGGACTAGCGGGGGGACGCGGTACTTC.

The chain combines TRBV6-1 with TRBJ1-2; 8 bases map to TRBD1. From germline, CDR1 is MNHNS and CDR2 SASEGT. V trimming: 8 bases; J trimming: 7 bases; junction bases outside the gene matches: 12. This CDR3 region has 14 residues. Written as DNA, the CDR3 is TGTGCCAGCTTTGTTACCGGGACAGGAGTTGGCTACACCTTC. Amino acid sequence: CASFVTGTGVGYTF.

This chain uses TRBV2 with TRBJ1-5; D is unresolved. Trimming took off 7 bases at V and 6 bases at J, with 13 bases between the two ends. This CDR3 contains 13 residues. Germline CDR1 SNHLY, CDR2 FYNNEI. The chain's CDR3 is CASIEARGQPQHF. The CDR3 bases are TGTGCCAGCATTGAGGCCCGAGGTCAGCCCCAGCATTTT.

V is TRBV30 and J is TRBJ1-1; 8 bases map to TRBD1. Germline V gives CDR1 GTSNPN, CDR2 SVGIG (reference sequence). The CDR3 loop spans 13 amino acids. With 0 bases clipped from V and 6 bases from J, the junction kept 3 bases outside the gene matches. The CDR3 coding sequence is TGTGCCTGGAGTGTACAGGGGGGGCCTGAAGCTTTCTTT. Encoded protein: CAWSVQGGPEAFF.

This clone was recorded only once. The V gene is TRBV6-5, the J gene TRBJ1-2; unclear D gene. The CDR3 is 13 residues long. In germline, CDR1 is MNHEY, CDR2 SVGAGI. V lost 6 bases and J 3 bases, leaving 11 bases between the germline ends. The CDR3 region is CASREAGHYGYTF. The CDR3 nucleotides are TGTGCCAGCAGGGAAGCAGGTCACTATGGCTACACCTTC.

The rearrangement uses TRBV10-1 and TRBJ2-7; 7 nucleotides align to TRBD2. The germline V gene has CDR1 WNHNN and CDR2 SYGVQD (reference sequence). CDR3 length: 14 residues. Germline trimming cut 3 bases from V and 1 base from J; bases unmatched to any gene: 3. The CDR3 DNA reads TGCGCCAGCAGTGAACAAGCGGGGTCCTACGAGCAGTACTTC. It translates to CASSEQAGSYEQYF.

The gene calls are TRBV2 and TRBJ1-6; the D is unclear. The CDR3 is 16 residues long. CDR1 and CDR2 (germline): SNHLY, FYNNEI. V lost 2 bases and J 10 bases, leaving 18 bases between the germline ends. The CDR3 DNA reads TGTGCCAGCAGTGAACGGGAACCAAGCGGTGGGTCACCCCTCCACTTT. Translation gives CASSEREPSGGSPLHF.

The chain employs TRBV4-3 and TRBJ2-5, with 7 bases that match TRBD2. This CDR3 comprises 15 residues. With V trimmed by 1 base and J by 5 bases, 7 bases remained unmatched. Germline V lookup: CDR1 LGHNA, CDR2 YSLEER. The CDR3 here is CASSQGEGPGETQYF. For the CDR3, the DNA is TGCGCCAGCAGCCAAGGGGAGGGCCCAGGCGAGACCCAGTACTTC.

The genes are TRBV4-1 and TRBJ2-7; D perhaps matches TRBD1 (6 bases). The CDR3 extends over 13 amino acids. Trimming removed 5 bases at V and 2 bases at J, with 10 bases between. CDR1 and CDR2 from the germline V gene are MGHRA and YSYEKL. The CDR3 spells CASSAQGPYEQYF. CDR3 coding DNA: TGCGCCAGCAGCGCACAGGGTCCCTACGAGCAGTACTTC.

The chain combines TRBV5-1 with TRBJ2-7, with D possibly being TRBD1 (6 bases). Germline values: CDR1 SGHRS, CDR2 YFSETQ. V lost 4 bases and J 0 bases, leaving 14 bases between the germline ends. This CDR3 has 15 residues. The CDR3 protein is CASSPGGVRSYEQYF. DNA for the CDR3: TGCGCCAGCAGCCCTGGGGGCGTCCGCTCCTACGAGCAGTACTTC.

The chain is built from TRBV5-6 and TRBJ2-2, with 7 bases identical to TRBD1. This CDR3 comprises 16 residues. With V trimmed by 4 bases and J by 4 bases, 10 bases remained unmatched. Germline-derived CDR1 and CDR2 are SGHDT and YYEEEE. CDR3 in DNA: TGTGCCAGCAGCACGATGGACAGGTCCTTCACCGGGGAGCTGTTTTTT. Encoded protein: CASSTMDRSFTGELFF.

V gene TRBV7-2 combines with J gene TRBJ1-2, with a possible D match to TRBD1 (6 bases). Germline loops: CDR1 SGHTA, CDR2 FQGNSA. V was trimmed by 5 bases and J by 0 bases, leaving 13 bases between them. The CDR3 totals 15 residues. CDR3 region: CASSPSGTPNYGYTF. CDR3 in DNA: TGTGCCAGCAGCCCATCCGGGACACCTAACTATGGCTACACCTTC.

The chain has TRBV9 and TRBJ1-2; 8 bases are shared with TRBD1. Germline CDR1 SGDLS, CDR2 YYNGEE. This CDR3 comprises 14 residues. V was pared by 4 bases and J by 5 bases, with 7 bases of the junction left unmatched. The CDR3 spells CASSPFDRGYGYTF. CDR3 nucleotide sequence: TGTGCCAGCAGCCCATTTGACAGGGGTTATGGCTACACCTTC. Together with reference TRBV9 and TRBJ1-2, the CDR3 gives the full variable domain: DSGVTQTPKHLITATGQRVTLRCSPRSGDLSVYWYQQSLDQGLQFLIQYYNGEERAKGNILERFSAQQFPDLHSELNLSSLELGDSALYFCASSPFDRGYGYTFGSGTRLTVV.

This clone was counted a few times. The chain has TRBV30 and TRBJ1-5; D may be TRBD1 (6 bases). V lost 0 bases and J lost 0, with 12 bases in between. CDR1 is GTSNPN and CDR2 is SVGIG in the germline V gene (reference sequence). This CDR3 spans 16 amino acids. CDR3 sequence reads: CAWSVGGAFSNQPQHF. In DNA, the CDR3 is TGTGCCTGGAGTGTAGGGGGGGCGTTTAGCAATCAGCCCCAGCATTTT.

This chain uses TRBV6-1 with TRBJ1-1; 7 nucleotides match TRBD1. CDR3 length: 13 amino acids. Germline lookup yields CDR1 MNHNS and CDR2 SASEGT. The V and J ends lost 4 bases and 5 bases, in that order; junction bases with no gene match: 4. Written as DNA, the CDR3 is TGTGCCAGCAGTGCCACAGGGGTTACTGAAGCTTTCTTT. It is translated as CASSATGVTEAFF.

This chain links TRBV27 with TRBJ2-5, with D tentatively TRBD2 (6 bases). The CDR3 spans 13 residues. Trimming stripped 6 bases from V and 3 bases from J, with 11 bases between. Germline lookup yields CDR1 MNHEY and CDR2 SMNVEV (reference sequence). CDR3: CASSRWGEETQYF. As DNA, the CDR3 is TGTGCCAGCAGCCGATGGGGGGAAGAGACCCAGTACTTC.